What follows are 27 T cell receptor beta chains derived from one specimen sequenced in a study of blood T cell repertoires in COVID-19. Repertoires were generated with immunoSEQ multiplex PCR, while TCRdb's copy carries only in-frame clones and drops some. In the table there are 55,000 to 70,000 clones, 88% of which are singletons. The sequencing input was PBMCs or T cells enriched from blood (not recorded which). All receptors come from a woman aged 40 to 50 who had recovered from COVID-19.

This clone was observed a single time. J is TRBJ2-3 and V is TRBV5-1; tentatively, D is TRBD1 (6 bases). Trimming left V 2 bases short and J 0 bases short, with 10 bases between. CDR1 and CDR2 from the germline V gene are SGHRS and YFSETQ. The CDR3 consists of 15 residues. The CDR3 nucleotides read TGCGCCAGCAGCTTACAGGGATCTAGCACAGATACGCAGTATTTT. The encoded protein is CASSLQGSSTDTQYF.

V and J are TRBV3-1 (or the pseudogene TRBV3-2) and TRBJ1-4; D is unclear. V was trimmed by 0 bases and J by 11 bases, leaving 4 bases between them. The CDR3 spans 11 residues. Germline values: CDR1 LGHDT, CDR2 YNNKEL (reference sequence). Written as DNA, the CDR3 is TGTGCCAGCAGCCAAGATCGGAAACTGTTTTTT. Amino acids: CASSQDRKLFF.

The chain links TRBV2 to TRBJ1-2; no clear D. V was trimmed by 8 bases and J by 2 bases, leaving 12 bases between them. Germline values: CDR1 SNHLY, CDR2 FYNNEI. This CDR3 comprises 13 residues. This CDR3 is CASVPDINYGYTF. The CDR3 DNA is TGTGCCAGCGTCCCAGACATAAACTATGGCTACACCTTC. Supplemented by reference TRBV2 and TRBJ1-2, the full variable domain reads EPEVTQTPSHQVTQMGQEVILRCVPISNHLYFYWYRQILGQKVEFLVSFYNNEISEKSEIFDDQFSVERPDGSNFTLKIRSTKLEDSAMYFCASVPDINYGYTFGSGTRLTVV.

The rearrangement joins TRBV5-1 to TRBJ2-1; 8 nucleotides match TRBD2. The J segment lost 10 bases and the V segment lost 0 bases, leaving 9 bases of the junction unmatched. In germline, CDR1 is SGHRS, CDR2 YFSETQ. This CDR3 comprises 15 residues. The CDR3 region is CASSLDARGATEQFF. CDR3 bases: TGCGCCAGCAGCTTGGATGCGCGGGGGGCCACAGAGCAGTTCTTC. The full variable domain, with the rest looked up from reference TRBV5-1 and TRBJ2-1, is KAGVTQTPRYLIKTRGQQVTLSCSPISGHRSVSWYQQTPGQGLQFLFEYFSETQRNKGNFPGRFSGRQFSNSRSEMNVSTLELGDSALYLCASSLDARGATEQFFGPGTRLTVL.

The chain employs TRBV6-1 and TRBJ1-4, with unresolved D. Germline CDR1 and CDR2: MNHNS and SASEGT. The CDR3 sequence is 15 residues long. Trimming pared 2 bases from V and 3 bases from J, leaving 10 bases between. The CDR3 sequence: CASSEYGQSNEKLFF. Written as DNA, the CDR3 is TGTGCCAGCAGTGAATATGGGCAGTCTAATGAAAAACTGTTTTTT.

The V gene is TRBV5-1, the J gene TRBJ2-1, with 11 bases that match TRBD2. CDR1 and CDR2 from the germline V gene are SGHRS and YFSETQ. The CDR3 spans 18 residues. V lost 1 base, J lost 7 bases, and 13 bases stayed unmatched. CDR3 sequence: CASSLRSGGAKSNNEQFF. CDR3 in DNA: TGCGCCAGCAGCTTGCGTAGCGGGGGGGCCAAGTCCAATAATGAGCAGTTCTTC.

This chain uses TRBV28 with TRBJ1-1; 7 bases are a match to TRBD1. Per the germline V gene, CDR1 is MDHEN and CDR2 is SYDVKM. This CDR3 contains 12 residues. J lost 6 bases, V lost 10 bases, and 8 bases had no gene match. DNA of the CDR3: TGTGCCACCGGGACAGTTTCCGCTGAAGCTTTCTTT. Its translation: CATGTVSAEAFF.

The rearrangement joins TRBV4-2 to TRBJ2-2, with a weak D call TRBD1 (6 bases). The germline V and J ends were trimmed by 0 bases and 6 bases, with 8 bases remaining between them. This CDR3 has 14 residues. The germline CDR1 and CDR2 sequences are LGHNA and YNFKEQ. The CDR3 DNA follows: TGTGCCAGCAGCCAAGATTCAGGGGCCGGGGAGCTGTTTTTT. Protein: CASSQDSGAGELFF.

CDR3 loop: CASSRGTGVNQPQHF. As DNA, the CDR3 is TGTGCCAGCAGCCGCGGGACAGGGGTCAATCAGCCCCAGCATTTT. The rearrangement joins TRBV7-9 to TRBJ1-5; 10 positions agree with TRBD1. This CDR3 has 15 amino acids. Trimming removed 5 bases from V and 3 bases from J; junction bases left unmatched: 4. CDR1 is SEHNR, CDR2 FQNEAQ, per germline (reference sequence).

CDR3 sequence: CASSLVGGGSGNTIYF. CDR3 bases: TGTGCCAGCAGCTTAGTAGGGGGGGGTTCTGGAAACACCATATATTTT. The chain links TRBV7-2 to TRBJ1-3; a weak D match, TRBD1 (6 bases). Trimming left V 1 base short and J 1 base short, with 11 bases between. In germline, CDR1 is SGHTA, CDR2 FQGNSA. The CDR3 contains 16 residues.

This clone has just one count. The chain couples TRBV4-1 to TRBJ2-2; D possibly corresponds to TRBD1 (5 bases). V was clipped by 4 bases and J by 7 bases, with 13 bases between them. This CDR3 has 14 amino acids. CDR1 MGHRA and CDR2 YSYEKL come from the germline V gene. CDR3 sequence reads: CASSPASGIGELFF. For the CDR3, the DNA is TGCGCCAGCAGCCCAGCCTCAGGGATCGGGGAGCTGTTTTTT.

V and J are TRBV5-1 and TRBJ1-2, with a tentative D call TRBD1 (6 bases). Trimming removed 3 bases at V and 6 bases at J, with 15 bases between. The CDR3 is 14 amino acids. Germline V lookup: CDR1 SGHRS, CDR2 YFSETQ. In nucleotides, the CDR3 is TGCGCCAGCAGCTCCAATACAGGGCAGCATGGCTACACCTTC. Amino acid sequence: CASSSNTGQHGYTF.

This chain uses TRBV2 with TRBJ2-5, with 11 bases identical to TRBD2. Looked up from germline, CDR1 is SNHLY and CDR2 is FYNNEI. The trim removed 3 bases at V and 4 bases at J, leaving 13 bases unmatched. The CDR3 is 18 residues long. CDR3 nucleotides: TGTGCCAGCAGTGATCCGACTAGCGGGGCCCCCGGGGGAGAGACCCAGTACTTC. The encoded protein is CASSDPTSGAPGGETQYF.

The gene calls are TRBV3-1 (or the pseudogene TRBV3-2) and TRBJ1-5, with no clear D. Germline V gene lookup returns CDR1 LGHDT and CDR2 YNNKEL (reference sequence). The CDR3 length is 14 residues. The V gene lost 2 bases and the J gene lost 0 bases, with 5 bases spanning the gap. Here the CDR3 reads CASSQQCSNQPQHF. CDR3 bases: TGTGCCAGCAGCCAACAATGTAGCAATCAGCCCCAGCATTTT.

V gene TRBV10-2 combines with J gene TRBJ2-7, with 9 bases lining up with TRBD2. The germline gives CDR1 WSHSY, CDR2 SAAADI. V lost 6 bases to trimming and J lost 4 bases; unmatched junction nucleotides: 10. The CDR3 is 15 residues long. The CDR3: CASSALAGSFYEQYF. The CDR3 DNA sequence: TGCGCCAGCAGCGCGCTAGCGGGGTCTTTTTACGAGCAGTACTTC.

The gene calls are TRBV5-4 and TRBJ1-2; a possible D gene is TRBD1 (5 bases). This CDR3 contains 14 residues. V was trimmed by 0 bases and J by 3 bases, leaving 9 bases between them. CDR1 is SGHNT, CDR2 YYREEE, per germline (reference sequence). Here the CDR3 reads CASSLVGADYGYTF. The CDR3 DNA reads as TGTGCCAGCAGCTTGGTAGGGGCCGACTATGGCTACACCTTC.

This clone has only one observation. V and J are TRBV6-1 and TRBJ2-5, with 9 bases aligning to TRBD2. Unmatched junction bases numbered 6, after V lost 0 bases and J lost 4 bases. Looked up from germline, CDR1 is MNHNS and CDR2 is SASEGT. The CDR3 spans 16 residues. This CDR3 reads CASSEAASGIRETQYF. The CDR3 bases are TGTGCCAGCAGTGAAGCCGCTAGCGGGATAAGAGAGACCCAGTACTTC.

The CDR3 sequence: CASSWGGQSNQPQHF. CDR3 sequence (DNA): TGTGCCAGCAGTTGGGGGGGACAAAGCAATCAGCCCCAGCATTTT. The chain uses TRBV27 and TRBJ1-5, with D maybe TRBD1 (6 bases). Looked up from germline, CDR1 is MNHEY and CDR2 is SMNVEV (reference sequence). Trimming took off 4 bases at V and 1 base at J, with 11 bases between the two ends. The CDR3 totals 15 residues.

The CDR3 coding sequence is TGTGCCAGCAGTGACAGGGCGGGATCACCCCTCCACTTT. Translation: CASSDRAGSPLHF. The chain uses TRBV6-4 and TRBJ1-6; D uncertain. The germline gives CDR1 MRHNA, CDR2 SNTAGT. The CDR3 covers 13 residues. Trimming removed 2 bases at V and 10 bases at J, with 9 bases between.

The V call is TRBV10-2, the J call TRBJ1-5, with a possible D match to TRBD1 (6 bases). The CDR3 is 12 residues long. V lost 6 bases and J lost 5, with 8 bases in between. Germline-derived CDR1 and CDR2 are WSHSY and SAAADI. CDR3 coding DNA: TGCGCCAGCAGGGACAGAGATCAGCCCCAGCATTTT. This gives the protein CASRDRDQPQHF.

This rearrangement joins TRBV4-2 to TRBJ1-5, with D possibly matching TRBD1 (5 bases). In germline, CDR1 is LGHNA, CDR2 YNFKEQ. Trimming pared 7 bases from V and 3 bases from J, leaving 22 bases between. This CDR3 is 17 amino acids long. This CDR3 reads CASTYKPPTEPNQPQHF. The CDR3 DNA sequence: TGTGCCAGCACCTATAAACCGCCGACAGAACCCAATCAGCCCCAGCATTTT.

The CDR3 loop reads CASSRPGETDTQYF. CDR3 in DNA: TGTGCCAGTAGCCGACCAGGGGAGACAGATACGCAGTATTTT. The chain is built from TRBV19 and TRBJ2-3, with D possibly being TRBD1 (6 bases). The CDR3 loop spans 14 amino acids. Germline V lookup: CDR1 LNHDA, CDR2 SQIVND (reference sequence). V gave up 6 bases and J gave up 3 bases, with 13 bases separating them.

This chain joins TRBV29-1 and TRBJ2-3; 10 bases are a match to TRBD2. CDR3 length: 15 residues. V shed 0 bases and J 5 bases; nucleotides not matched to a gene: 5. Germline V lookup: CDR1 SQVTM, CDR2 ANQGSEA. In DNA form, the CDR3 reads TGCAGCGTTGAAGACAGCGGGGGGGTTGGAGATACGCAGTATTTT. Its translation: CSVEDSGGVGDTQYF.

The gene calls are TRBV10-1 and TRBJ2-7, with 10 positions matching TRBD1. Trimming at V came to 7 bases and at J to 0 bases, leaving 6 bases not matched to a gene. The CDR3 is made up of 15 amino acids. Germline V gene data show CDR1 as WNHNN and CDR2 as SYGVQD (reference sequence). The CDR3 coding sequence is TGCGCCAGCACCCCGGGACAGGGGCCCTCCTACGAGCAGTACTTC. Translated: CASTPGQGPSYEQYF.

The genes are TRBV15 and TRBJ2-1, with D perhaps TRBD1 (5 bases). Germline CDR1 is LNHNV and CDR2 is YYDKDF (reference sequence). This CDR3 spans 16 amino acids. V gave up 0 bases and J gave up 0 bases, with 9 bases separating them. The CDR3 loop reads CATSRDRQISYNEQFF. The CDR3 DNA follows: TGTGCCACCAGCAGAGACCGACAGATCTCCTACAATGAGCAGTTCTTC. Supplemented by reference TRBV15 and TRBJ2-1, the full variable domain reads DAMVIQNPRYQVTQFGKPVTLSCSQTLNHNVMYWYQQKSSQAPKLLFHYYDKDFNNEADTPDNFQSRRPNTSFCFLDIRSPGLGDTAMYLCATSRDRQISYNEQFFGPGTRLTVL.

The rearrangement joins TRBV5-1 to TRBJ2-7, with D tentatively TRBD2 (6 bases). V lost 0 bases and J 0 bases, leaving 7 bases between the germline ends. CDR1 is SGHRS, CDR2 YFSETQ, per germline. The CDR3 runs to 14 residues. The CDR3 sequence is CASSLVTSSYEQYF. The CDR3 region has the DNA TGCGCCAGCAGCTTGGTGACTAGCTCCTACGAGCAGTACTTC.

The chain recombines TRBV11-2 with TRBJ1-6, with a weak D call TRBD1 (5 bases). Germline loops: CDR1 SGHAT, CDR2 FQNNGV. The length of the CDR3 is 15 residues. V lost 0 bases and J lost 9, with 12 bases in between. This chain's CDR3 is CASSLEEMGGSPLHF. The DNA for the CDR3 is TGTGCCAGCAGCTTAGAGGAAATGGGGGGTTCACCCCTCCACTTT.